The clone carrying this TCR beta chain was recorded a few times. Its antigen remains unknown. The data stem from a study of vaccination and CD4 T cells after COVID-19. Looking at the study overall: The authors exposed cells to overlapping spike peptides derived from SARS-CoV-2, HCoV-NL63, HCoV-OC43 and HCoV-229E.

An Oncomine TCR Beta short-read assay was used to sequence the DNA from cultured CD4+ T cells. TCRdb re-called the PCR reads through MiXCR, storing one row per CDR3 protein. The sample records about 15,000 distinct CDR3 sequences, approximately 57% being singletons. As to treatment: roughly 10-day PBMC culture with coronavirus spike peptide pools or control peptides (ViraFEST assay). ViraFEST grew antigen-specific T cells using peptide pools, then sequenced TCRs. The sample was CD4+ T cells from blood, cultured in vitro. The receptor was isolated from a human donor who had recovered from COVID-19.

Here the CDR3 reads CAWTNRAGELFF. In nucleotides, the CDR3 is TGTGCCTGGACTAACAGGGCCGGGGAGCTGTTTTTT. The V call is TRBV30, the J call TRBJ2-2; a weak D match, TRBD1 (6 bases). Germline lookup yields CDR1 GTSNPN and CDR2 SVGIG (reference sequence). Trimming removed 4 bases at V and 6 bases at J, with 9 bases between. This CDR3 region has 12 residues. Full variable domain (outside the CDR3, taken from reference TRBV30 and TRBJ2-2): SQTIHQWPATLVQPVGSPLSLECTVEGTSNPNLYWYRQAAGRGLQLLFYSVGIGQISSEVPQNLSASRPQDRQFILSSKKLLLSDSGFYLCAWTNRAGELFFGEGSRLTVL.